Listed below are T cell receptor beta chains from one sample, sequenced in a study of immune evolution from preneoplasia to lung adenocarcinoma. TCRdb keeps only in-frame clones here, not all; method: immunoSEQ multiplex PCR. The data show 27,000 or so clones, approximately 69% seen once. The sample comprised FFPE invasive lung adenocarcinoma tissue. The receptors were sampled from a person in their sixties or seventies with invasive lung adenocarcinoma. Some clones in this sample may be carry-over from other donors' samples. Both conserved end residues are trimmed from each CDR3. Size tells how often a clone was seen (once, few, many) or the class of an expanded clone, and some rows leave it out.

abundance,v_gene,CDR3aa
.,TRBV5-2,ASSQDRSSSYEQY
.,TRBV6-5,ASSYPSSGRGYEQF
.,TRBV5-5,ASSQEEGQVAQY
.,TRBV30,AWTMAGTENTGELF
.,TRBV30,AFSRVGYEQY
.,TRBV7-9,ASSLSSLSSYNEQF
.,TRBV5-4,ASSLDQRITDTQY
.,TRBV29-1,SVQTLAMNTEAF
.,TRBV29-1,SWTHGNTIY
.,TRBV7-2,ASSLTSGSETQY
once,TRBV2,ASTGGSSYGYT
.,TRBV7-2,ASSRREGAQY
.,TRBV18,ASSPEGDEQY
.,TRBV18,ASSPQTTGGTYPNVLT
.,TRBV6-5,ATFYRGTEAF
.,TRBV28,ASSRLGTSLREQY
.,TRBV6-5,ASSYSSGKFWTEAF
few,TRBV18,ASSPQGGNEQY
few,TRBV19,ASSPGQVQPQH
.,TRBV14,ASSQARPFVGGELF
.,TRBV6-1,ASSNRGISDEQY
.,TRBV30,ASGRANEQY
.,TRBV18,ASSPQPSATYEQY
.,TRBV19,ASSTRHREAGNTIY
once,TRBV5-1,ASSLVLNRQETQY
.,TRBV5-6,ASAVWDRRTDTQY
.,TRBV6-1,ASRSGSTEETQY
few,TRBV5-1,ASRFALGSTGELF
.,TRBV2,ASVGMGGNEQY
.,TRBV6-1,ASTSQGSTGELF
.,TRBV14,ASSLGQREKLF
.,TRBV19,ASSMWGANEKLF
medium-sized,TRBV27,ASSRFGTTAPGELF
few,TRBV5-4,ASSLDRKETQY
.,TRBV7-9,ASSLGRTGNQPQH
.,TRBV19,ASSKTGRTEAF
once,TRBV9,ASSGADTQY
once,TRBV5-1,ASSLGDYNEQF
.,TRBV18,ASSGRDSINQPQH
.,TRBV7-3,ASSLADRDNQPQH
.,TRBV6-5,ASSPPGGLGDIQY
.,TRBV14,ASSEQDQEIQY
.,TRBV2,ASRGGLAGLTGELF
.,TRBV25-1,ASRGLAGNTGELF
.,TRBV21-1,ASSEGPRASYEQY
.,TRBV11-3,ASSLERELNEQF